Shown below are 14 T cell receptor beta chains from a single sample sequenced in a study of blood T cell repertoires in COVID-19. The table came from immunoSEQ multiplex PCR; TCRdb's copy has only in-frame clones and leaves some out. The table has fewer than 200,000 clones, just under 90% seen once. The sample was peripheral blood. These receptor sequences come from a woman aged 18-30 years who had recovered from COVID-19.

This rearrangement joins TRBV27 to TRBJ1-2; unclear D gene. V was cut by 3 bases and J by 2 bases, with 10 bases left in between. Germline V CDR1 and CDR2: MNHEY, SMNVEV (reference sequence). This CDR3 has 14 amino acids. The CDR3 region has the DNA TGTGCCAGCAGTTTTCGTCAACAGAACTATGGCTACACCTTC. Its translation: CASSFRQQNYGYTF.

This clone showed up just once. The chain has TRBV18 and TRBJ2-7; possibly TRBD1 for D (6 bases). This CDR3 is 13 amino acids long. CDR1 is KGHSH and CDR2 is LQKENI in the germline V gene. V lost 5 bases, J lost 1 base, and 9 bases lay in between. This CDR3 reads CASSKTGSYEQYV. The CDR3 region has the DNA TGTGCCAGCTCAAAGACAGGATCCTACGAGCAGTACGTC.

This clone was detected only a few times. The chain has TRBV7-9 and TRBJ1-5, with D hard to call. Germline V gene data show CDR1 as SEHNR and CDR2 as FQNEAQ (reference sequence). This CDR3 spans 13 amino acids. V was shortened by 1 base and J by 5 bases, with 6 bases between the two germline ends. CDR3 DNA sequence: TGTGCCAGCAGCTTAGACTCGTATCAGCCCCAGCATTTT. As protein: CASSLDSYQPQHF.

The CDR3 DNA reads as TGTGCCAGCAGTGACGGTCTAGCGGGATCCCCCGGGGAGCTGTTTTTT. This translates into CASSDGLAGSPGELFF. V is TRBV6-4 and J is TRBJ2-2; 9 bases map to TRBD2. The CDR3 contains 16 residues. After removal of 2 bases from V and 6 bases from J, the junction contained 7 bases not matched to a gene. Germline loops: CDR1 MRHNA, CDR2 SNTAGT.

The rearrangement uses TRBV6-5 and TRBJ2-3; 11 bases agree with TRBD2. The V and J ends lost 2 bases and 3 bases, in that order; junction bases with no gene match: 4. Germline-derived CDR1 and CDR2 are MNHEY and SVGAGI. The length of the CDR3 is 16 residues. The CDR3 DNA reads TGTGCCAGCAGTTACGTAGCGGGGGGGTTTACAGATACGCAGTATTTT. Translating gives CASSYVAGGFTDTQYF.

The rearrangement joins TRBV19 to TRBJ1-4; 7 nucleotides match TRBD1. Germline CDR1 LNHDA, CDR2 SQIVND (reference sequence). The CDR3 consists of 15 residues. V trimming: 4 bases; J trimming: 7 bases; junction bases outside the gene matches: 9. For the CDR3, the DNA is TGTGCCAGTAGTACTTCGACAGGGCTCATTGAAAAACTGTTTTTT. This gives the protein CASSTSTGLIEKLFF.

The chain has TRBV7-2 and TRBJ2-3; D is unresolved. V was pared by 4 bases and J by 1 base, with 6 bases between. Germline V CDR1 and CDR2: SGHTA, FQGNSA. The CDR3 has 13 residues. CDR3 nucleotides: TGTGCCAGCAGCTCACCAGGCACAGATACGCAGTATTTT. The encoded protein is CASSSPGTDTQYF.

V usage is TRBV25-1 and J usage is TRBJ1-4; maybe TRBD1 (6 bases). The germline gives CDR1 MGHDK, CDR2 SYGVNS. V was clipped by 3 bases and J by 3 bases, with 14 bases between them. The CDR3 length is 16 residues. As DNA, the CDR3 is TGTGCCAGCAGTGAGTTGGCAGGGGCGGCTAATGAAAAACTGTTTTTT. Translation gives CASSELAGAANEKLFF.

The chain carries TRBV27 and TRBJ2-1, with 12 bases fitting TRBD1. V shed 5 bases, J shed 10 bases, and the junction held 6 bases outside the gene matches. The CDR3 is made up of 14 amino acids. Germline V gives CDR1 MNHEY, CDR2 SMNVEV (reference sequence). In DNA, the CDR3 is TGTGCCAGCAGTCCCGGGACAGGGGGCCTAGAGCAGTTCTTC. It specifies CASSPGTGGLEQFF.

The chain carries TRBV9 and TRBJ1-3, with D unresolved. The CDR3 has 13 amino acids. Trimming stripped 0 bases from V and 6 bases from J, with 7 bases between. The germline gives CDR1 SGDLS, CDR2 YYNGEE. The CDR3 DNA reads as TGTGCCAGCAGCGTAGGCAGGTCAAACACCATATATTTT. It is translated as CASSVGRSNTIYF.

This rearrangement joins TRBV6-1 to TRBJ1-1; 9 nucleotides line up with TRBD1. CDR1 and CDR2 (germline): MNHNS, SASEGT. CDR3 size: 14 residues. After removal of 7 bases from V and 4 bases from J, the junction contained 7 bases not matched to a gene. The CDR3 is CASTKQGARTEAFF. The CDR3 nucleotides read TGTGCCAGCACCAAACAGGGGGCGCGCACTGAAGCTTTCTTT.

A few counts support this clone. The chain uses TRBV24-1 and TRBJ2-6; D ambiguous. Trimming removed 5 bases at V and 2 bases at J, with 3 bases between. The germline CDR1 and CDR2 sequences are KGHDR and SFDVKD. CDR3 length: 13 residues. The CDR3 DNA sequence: TGTGCCACCAGTGTAGCTGGGGCCAACGTCCTGACTTTC. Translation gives CATSVAGANVLTF.

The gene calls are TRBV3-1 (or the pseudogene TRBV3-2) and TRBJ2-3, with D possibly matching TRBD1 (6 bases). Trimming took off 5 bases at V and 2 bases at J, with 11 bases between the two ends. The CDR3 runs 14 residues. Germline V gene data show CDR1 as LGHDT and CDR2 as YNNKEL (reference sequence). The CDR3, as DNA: TGTGCCAGCAGCGGGGGCCTCTCCACAGATACGCAGTATTTT. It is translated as CASSGGLSTDTQYF.

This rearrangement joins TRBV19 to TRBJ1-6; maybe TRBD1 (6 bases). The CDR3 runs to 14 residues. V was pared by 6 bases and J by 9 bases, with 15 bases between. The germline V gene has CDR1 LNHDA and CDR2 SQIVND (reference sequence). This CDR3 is CASRERTEVSPLHF. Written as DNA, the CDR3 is TGTGCCAGTAGGGAGCGGACAGAGGTTTCACCCCTCCACTTT. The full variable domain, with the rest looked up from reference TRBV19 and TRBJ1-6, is DGGITQSPKYLFRKEGQNVTLSCEQNLNHDAMYWYRQDPGQGLRLIYYSQIVNDFQKGDIAEGYSVSREKKESFPLTVTSAQKNPTAFYLCASRERTEVSPLHFGNGTRLTVT.